Following are 14 T cell receptor beta chains from one sample sequenced in a study of T-cell reconstitution after alpha-beta-depleted transplantation in children. Preparation of the TCRbeta library used unique molecular identifiers. TCRdb fed the PCR reads into MiXCR, producing one record per CDR3 protein. The data show about 250,000 distinct CDR3 sequences, around 25% seen once. The input for sequencing was PBMCs, mostly from graft donor cells, taken 360 days after TCRalphabeta/CD19-depleted stem cell transplant. Receptor source: a female patient aged 2-10 years who had a stem cell transplant for congenital amegakaryocytic thrombocytopenia, so the T cells may come from the graft donor.

This clonotype was seen a handful of times. This chain joins TRBV7-2 and TRBJ2-7; 11 bases line up with TRBD1. J was trimmed by 3 bases and V by 1 base; bases with no gene match: 5. CDR3 length: 16 amino acids. Germline-derived CDR1 and CDR2 are SGHTA and FQGNSA. CDR3 coding DNA: TGTGCCAGCAGCTTAGTGTCCGGGACAGGGGGCTACGAGCAGTACTTC. Its protein product is CASSLVSGTGGYEQYF.

This clonotype was counted a few times. V is TRBV4-3 and J is TRBJ2-7; D ambiguous. The CDR3 is 13 amino acids. Trimming stripped 4 bases from V and 2 bases from J, with 9 bases between. The germline CDR1 and CDR2 sequences are LGHNA and YSLEER. This chain's CDR3 is CASSLSAAYEQYF. CDR3 bases: TGCGCCAGCAGCCTAAGTGCTGCCTACGAGCAGTACTTC.

In DNA, the CDR3 is TGTGCCAGCAAATGGGGGGGGCGGGATTCACCCCTCCACTTT. Amino acid sequence: CASKWGGRDSPLHF. The rearrangement links TRBV28 to TRBJ1-6, with D possibly being TRBD1 (6 bases). CDR1 MDHEN and CDR2 SYDVKM come from the germline V gene. CDR3 length equals 14 residues. V lost 7 bases and J lost 8, with 15 bases in between.

There are many counts of this clonotype. The chain links TRBV3-1 to TRBJ2-5; 8 bases fit TRBD1. Trimming at V came to 4 bases and at J to 7 bases, leaving 20 bases not matched to a gene. The CDR3 spans 18 residues. Germline V gene lookup returns CDR1 LGHDT and CDR2 YNNKEL (reference sequence). CDR3 sequence (DNA): TGTGCCAGCAGCCCGGAAGACAGGGGAGGCGTTCGAGGCGGGACCCAGTACTTC. Its protein is CASSPEDRGGVRGGTQYF.

The chain links TRBV7-8 to TRBJ1-4; 10 bases match TRBD1. CDR3 size: 18 residues. CDR1 SGHVS and CDR2 FQNEAQ come from the germline V gene. With 4 bases clipped from V and 3 bases from J, the junction kept 11 bases outside the gene matches. Here the CDR3 reads CASSYGQGGPVSNEKLFF. The CDR3 DNA reads TGTGCCAGCAGCTACGGACAGGGGGGACCGGTTTCTAATGAAAAACTGTTTTTT.

The rearrangement links TRBV7-9 to TRBJ1-3; D is ambiguous. The CDR3 consists of 16 residues. In germline, CDR1 is SEHNR, CDR2 FQNEAQ (reference sequence). The V end lost 1 base, the J end lost 0 bases, and 10 bases lay between the germline ends. In DNA, the CDR3 is TGTGCCAGCAGCTTAGTTGGCTGGGGCTCTGGAAACACCATATATTTT. Its translation: CASSLVGWGSGNTIYF.

This clonotype was recorded many times. CDR3 amino acids: CASALGLQRSNEQFF. The CDR3 DNA reads as TGCGCCAGCGCGTTGGGACTCCAACGGAGCAATGAGCAGTTCTTC. V is TRBV5-1 and J is TRBJ2-1; D may be TRBD2 (6 bases). This CDR3 has 15 residues. The germline CDR1 and CDR2 sequences are SGHRS and YFSETQ. V lost 7 bases and J 6 bases, leaving 20 bases between the germline ends.

This clonotype was detected only a few times. The chain is built from TRBV7-6 and TRBJ1-4; TRBD1 matches 9 bases. Germline CDR1 is SGHVS and CDR2 is FNYEAQ. Unmatched junction bases numbered 12, after V lost 1 base and J lost 6 bases. CDR3 length equals 18 residues. The CDR3 reads CASSLGGGWTGVHEKLFF. The CDR3 nucleotides are TGTGCCAGCAGCTTAGGCGGGGGGTGGACAGGGGTCCATGAAAAACTGTTTTTT.

This clonotype came up once. One junction end disagrees with the germline gene, perhaps due to a read error. The chain carries TRBV12-3 or TRBV12-4 and TRBJ2-7; D remains unclear. The CDR3 is 12 residues long. CDR3 residues: CDSSLLGDEQYF. CDR3 bases: TGTGACAGCAGTTTATTGGGCGACGAGCAGTACTTC.

A few counts support this clonotype. The rearrangement uses TRBV4-1 and TRBJ1-1; D call uncertain. The germline gives CDR1 MGHRA, CDR2 YSYEKL. V was pared by 1 base and J by 0 bases, with 12 bases between. CDR3 length: 16 amino acids. CDR3 in DNA: TGCGCCAGCAGCCAAGCCCTCACGTTGGTGAACACTGAAGCTTTCTTT. Protein: CASSQALTLVNTEAFF.

This clonotype was detected ten times or more. The chain joins TRBV28 to TRBJ2-1, with a possible D match to TRBD1 (6 bases). V was trimmed by 3 bases and J by 7 bases, leaving 13 bases between them. In germline, CDR1 is MDHEN, CDR2 SYDVKM. The CDR3 spans 14 residues. CDR3 nucleotide sequence: TGTGCCAGCAGTTTCTTGCACAGGGCGAATGAGCAGTTCTTC. Its translation: CASSFLHRANEQFF.

The chain is built from TRBV5-6 and TRBJ2-3; D is uncertain. Germline CDR1 reads SGHDT; CDR2 reads YYEEEE. The V gene lost 4 bases and the J gene lost 4 bases, with 16 bases spanning the gap. This CDR3 has 15 residues. Here the CDR3 DNA reads TGTGCCAGCAGCCCTGGGTTCGGTCCTCCAGATACGCAGTATTTT. Encoded protein: CASSPGFGPPDTQYF.

The chain carries TRBV6-5 and TRBJ2-5; D unclear. This CDR3 has 14 amino acids. Germline V gives CDR1 MNHEY, CDR2 SVGAGI. Trimming left V 0 bases short and J 0 bases short, with 5 bases between. The CDR3 DNA follows: TGTGCCAGCAGTTACTCGATGTACCAAGAGACCCAGTACTTC. It translates to CASSYSMYQETQYF.

The rearrangement joins TRBV12-3 or TRBV12-4 to TRBJ1-4; D ambiguous. The V gene lost 0 bases and the J gene lost 8 bases, with 7 bases spanning the gap. The CDR3 covers 13 residues. The CDR3 reads CASSLAWAEKLFF. CDR3 nucleotide sequence: TGTGCCAGCAGTTTAGCGTGGGCCGAAAAACTGTTTTTT.